These 9 T cell receptor beta chains share one sample of origin, sequenced in a study of shared clonotypes between healthy human individuals. Clones were read by immunoSEQ multiplex PCR, and TCRdb kept only the in-frame ones, dropping some. The profile shows 2 million or so clones, 85% to 95% of them singletons. The sample taken for sequencing was naive CD4+ T cells sorted from blood. Documented subset: CD45RA+ positively selected. These receptors were obtained from a man aged 18-30 years in good health.

Worth noting for this clone: Other DNA sequences in this specimen translate into the identical CDR3. The CDR3 coding sequence is TGCGCCAGCAGCAGGACTAGCGGAAGCTCCTACAATGAGCAGTTCTTC. The encoded protein is CASSRTSGSSYNEQFF. This chain joins TRBV4-1 and TRBJ2-1, with 10 bases aligning to TRBD2. Per germline, CDR1 MGHRA and CDR2 YSYEKL. V shed 5 bases, J shed 0 bases, and the junction held 4 bases outside the gene matches. This CDR3 is 16 amino acids long.

J is TRBJ1-3 and V is TRBV30; no firm D call. The germline gives CDR1 GTSNPN, CDR2 SVGIG (reference sequence). V was trimmed by 0 bases and J by 3 bases, leaving 12 bases between them. This CDR3 contains 15 residues. The CDR3 DNA sequence: TGTGCCTGGAGTGTACGGTTCGGGGTTGGAAACACCATATATTTT. Protein: CAWSVRFGVGNTIYF.

The chain couples TRBV7-3 to TRBJ2-1; 8 positions agree with TRBD2. The germline gives CDR1 SGHTA, CDR2 FQGTGA. V lost 3 bases to trimming and J lost 0 bases; unmatched junction nucleotides: 10. The CDR3 has 18 amino acids. In DNA, the CDR3 is TGTGCCAGCAGCTTTCCAGCGGGGGCCGCGAGCTCCTACAATGAGCAGTTCTTC. This translates into CASSFPAGAASSYNEQFF.

The V gene is TRBV7-9, the J gene TRBJ1-2; D unclear. The CDR3 is 15 amino acids. Germline CDR1 is SEHNR and CDR2 is FQNEAQ (reference sequence). V gave up 1 base and J gave up 12 bases, with 21 bases separating them. CDR3 sequence: CASSLGVPDLVAHTF. The CDR3 DNA reads as TGTGCCAGCAGCTTAGGGGTTCCAGATTTAGTAGCCCACACCTTC.

V and J are TRBV5-6 and TRBJ1-6, with no clear D. This CDR3 is built from 16 residues. The germline CDR1 and CDR2 sequences are SGHDT and YYEEEE. With 0 bases removed from V and 10 bases from J, the gap between germline ends came to 17 bases. Written as DNA, the CDR3 is TGTGCCAGCAGCTTGGATCGGGGAGCTATGGGATCACCCCTCCACTTT. Protein product: CASSLDRGAMGSPLHF.

Comments on this clone: The identical CDR3 is also encoded by other nucleotide sequences in the sample. The chain couples TRBV5-1 to TRBJ1-2, with 8 nucleotides matching TRBD1. With V trimmed by 0 bases and J by 4 bases, 5 bases remained unmatched. Germline CDR1 reads SGHRS; CDR2 reads YFSETQ. The CDR3 length is 15 residues. The CDR3 sequence: CASSLAPDRAYGYTF. The CDR3 DNA sequence: TGCGCCAGCAGCTTGGCCCCGGACAGGGCCTATGGCTACACCTTC. The full variable domain, in which reference TRBV5-1 and TRBJ1-2 provide the parts outside the CDR3, is KAGVTQTPRYLIKTRGQQVTLSCSPISGHRSVSWYQQTPGQGLQFLFEYFSETQRNKGNFPGRFSGRQFSNSRSEMNVSTLELGDSALYLCASSLAPDRAYGYTFGSGTRLTVV.

With regard to this clone: Other DNA sequences in the same sample also yield this CDR3. The V and J genes are TRBV11-3 and TRBJ1-1; 7 bases align to TRBD1. CDR3 size: 13 residues. Germline trimming cut 5 bases from V and 3 bases from J; bases unmatched to any gene: 3. Germline V CDR1 and CDR2: SGHNT, YENEEA. This chain's CDR3 is CASSRDRDTEAFF. DNA of the CDR3: TGTGCCAGCAGCCGGGACAGAGACACTGAAGCTTTCTTT.

Points on this clone: The same CDR3 also results from other DNA sequences found in this sample. V and J are TRBV5-1 and TRBJ2-3; possibly TRBD1 or TRBD2 for D (5 bases each). In germline, CDR1 is SGHRS, CDR2 YFSETQ. The CDR3 extends over 15 amino acids. V lost 1 base, J lost 0 bases, and 9 bases lay in between. CDR3 loop: CASSLQGPSTDTQYF. CDR3 DNA: TGCGCCAGCAGCTTGCAGGGACCGAGCACAGATACGCAGTATTTT. The variable domain in full, with the rest retrieved from reference TRBV5-1 and TRBJ2-3, is KAGVTQTPRYLIKTRGQQVTLSCSPISGHRSVSWYQQTPGQGLQFLFEYFSETQRNKGNFPGRFSGRQFSNSRSEMNVSTLELGDSALYLCASSLQGPSTDTQYFGPGTRLTVL.

The J gene is TRBJ1-2, the V gene TRBV5-1; D unclear. Germline CDR1 reads SGHRS; CDR2 reads YFSETQ. V was clipped by 0 bases and J by 4 bases, with 10 bases between them. This CDR3 is built from 14 residues. In DNA, the CDR3 is TGCGCCAGCAGCTTGGGGCAGGAGATCTATGGCTACACCTTC. Amino acids: CASSLGQEIYGYTF.